This is a list of T cell receptor beta chains from one sample in a study of cytomegalovirus exposure and HLA in healthy donors. The assay was immunoSEQ multiplex PCR, and TCRdb's table has in-frame clones only and misses some. The sample records more than 80,000 clones, roughly 70% being singletons. Source material: PBMCs. All receptors derive from a male donor in good health and CMV-seropositive. Both conserved end residues are part of each CDR3. Fields, in order: J gene, D gene, clone size, V gene, CDR3 protein, CDR3 DNA. D genes are given only for firm matches. Only some rows state a clone size, as once, few, many or a class for expanded clones.

TRBJ1-1 NA NA TRBV28 CASSQAQGIETEAFF TGTGCCAGCAGTCAAGCACAGGGAATAGAGACTGAAGCTTTCTTT
TRBJ2-3 TRBD1 NA TRBV28 CASSLWRNSPTSGTGNTDTQYF TGTGCCAGCAGTTTATGGAGGAACTCGCCTACCTCCGGGACAGGGAACACAGATACGCAGTATTTT
TRBJ1-4 TRBD1 few TRBV2 CASSVDRGLFF TGTGCCAGCAGTGTTGACAGGGGGCTGTTTTTT
TRBJ2-3 TRBD2 once TRBV5-1 CASSLAGTSGTDTQYF TGCGCCAGCAGCTTGGCCGGGACTAGCGGGACCGATACGCAGTATTTT
TRBJ2-1 TRBD1 NA TRBV7-2 CASSFPQGNYNEQFF TGTGCCAGCAGCTTTCCACAGGGGAACTACAATGAGCAGTTCTTC
TRBJ1-3 NA once TRBV6-1 CASSDVGAASSGNTIYF TGTGCCAGCAGTGATGTAGGAGCGGCGAGCTCTGGAAACACCATATATTTT
TRBJ2-7 NA NA TRBV7-2 CASSFNTPLTYEQYF TGTGCCAGCAGCTTTAATACTCCCTTAACCTACGAGCAGTACTTC
TRBJ1-1 NA few TRBV7-9 CASSLNRETTEAFF TGTGCCAGCAGCTTAAACAGGGAGACCACTGAAGCTTTCTTT
TRBJ1-2 NA NA TRBV27 CASRPTGQRGGYTF TGTGCCAGCAGACCGACGGGGCAAAGGGGGGGCTACACCTTC
TRBJ2-5 TRBD2 NA TRBV5-1 CASTSWTSGPSQYF TGCGCCAGCACCTCCTGGACTAGCGGGCCCAGCCAGTACTTC
TRBJ2-7 TRBD1 NA TRBV10-3 CAIKGDRINSYEQYF TGTGCCATCAAGGGGGACAGGATAAACTCCTACGAGCAGTACTTC
TRBJ1-2 TRBD1 NA TRBV5-8 CASSVTRTGYGYTF TGTGCCAGCAGCGTGACCCGGACAGGCTATGGCTACACCTTC
TRBJ2-6 TRBD1 NA TRBV6-5 CASSFGTGAGANVLTF TGTGCCAGCAGTTTCGGGACAGGGGCTGGGGCCAACGTCCTGACTTTC
TRBJ2-5 TRBD1 once TRBV4-1 CASSQAAGQGRETQYF TGCGCCAGCAGCCAAGCGGCGGGACAGGGGAGGGAGACCCAGTACTTC
TRBJ1-4 TRBD1 NA TRBV7-6 CASSLGDRVAAHEKLFF TGTGCCAGCAGCTTGGGCGACAGGGTAGCGGCCCATGAAAAACTGTTTTTT
TRBJ1-3 NA NA TRBV7-6 CASSLANSPGNTIYF TGTGCCAGCAGCTTAGCGAACAGTCCTGGAAACACCATATATTTT
TRBJ1-6 TRBD1 NA TRBV9 CASSERTGNSPLHF TGTGCCAGCAGCGAGAGGACAGGAAATTCACCCCTCCACTTT
TRBJ2-7 NA NA TRBV9 CASSSRGYEQYF TGTGCCAGCTCCTCGCGGGGCTACGAGCAGTACTTC
TRBJ2-3 TRBD2 few TRBV5-1 CASSGLAGDVGGTDTQYF TGCGCCAGCAGCGGGCTAGCGGGCGACGTTGGTGGCACAGATACGCAGTATTTT
TRBJ1-1 TRBD1 NA TRBV28 CASSARQGIKNTEAFF TGTGCCAGCAGTGCCCGACAGGGAATAAAGAACACTGAAGCTTTCTTT
TRBJ2-2 NA NA TRBV4-3 CASSQGTRNTGELFF TGCGCCAGCAGCCAAGGGACAAGGAACACCGGGGAGCTGTTTTTT
TRBJ1-2 TRBD1 NA TRBV19 CASSVGQGLDNTF TGTGCCAGTAGTGTGGGACAGGGTCTAGATAACACCTTC
TRBJ1-1 TRBD1 NA TRBV4-2 CASSPRQTGGDTEAFF TGTGCCAGCAGCCCGAGACAGACAGGGGGAGACACTGAAGCTTTCTTT
TRBJ1-5 NA NA TRBV28 CASSSGGVQPQHF TGTGCCAGCAGCTCCGGAGGGGTGCAGCCCCAGCATTTT